The 25 T cell receptor beta chains reported below all come from one sample, sequenced in a study of T cells in Graves' hyperthyroidism and ophthalmopathy. Amplification of TCR beta CDR3 regions was performed using RNA transcripts as template. HTBI primers were the set used in a first-round RT-PCR of the TCR CDR3. TCRdb re-called the multiplex PCR reads through MiXCR, storing one row per CDR3 protein. The table lists 500,000 to 600,000 distinct CDR3 sequences, approximately 44% of them singletons. Material for sequencing was peripheral blood or thyroid tissue (not recorded which). Receptors were obtained from an adult woman with Graves' disease, either hyperthyroidism or ophthalmopathy (not recorded which).

This clonotype was recorded a few times. The chain is built from TRBV29-1 and TRBJ1-2; the match to TRBD1 covers 7 bases. CDR3 length: 12 residues. The V and J ends lost 3 bases and 7 bases, in that order; junction bases with no gene match: 5. The germline gives CDR1 SQVTM, CDR2 ANQGSEA. The CDR3 is CSVEQGVSGYTF. The CDR3 DNA reads as TGCAGCGTTGAGCAGGGGGTGAGTGGCTACACCTTC.

This clonotype was seen ten or more times. The chain combines TRBV2 with TRBJ1-5; TRBD1 is a possible D gene (5 bases). V was clipped by 6 bases and J by 0 bases, with 15 bases between them. The CDR3 consists of 16 residues. The germline V gene encodes CDR1 SNHLY and CDR2 FYNNEI. CDR3: CASRGLDSFSNQPQHF. CDR3 bases: TGTGCCAGCAGGGGACTAGACAGCTTTAGCAATCAGCCCCAGCATTTT.

This clonotype was seen a few times. A much larger clone differs from this one at a single base, so this may be a read error. The chain employs TRBV20-1 and TRBJ2-5, with D perhaps TRBD2 (6 bases). The germline CDR1 and CDR2 sequences are DFQATT and SNEGSKA (reference sequence). V lost 1 base, J lost 9 bases, and 12 bases lay in between. The CDR3 totals 12 residues. CDR3 nucleotide sequence: TGCAGTGCTAGAGTTAGCAGGGAGGCCCAGTACTTC. This encodes CSARVSREAQYF.

The chain links TRBV2 to TRBJ1-3, with 12 positions matching TRBD1. Germline V gene sequence: CDR1 SNHLY, CDR2 FYNNEI. V shed 6 bases, J shed 3 bases, and the junction held 6 bases outside the gene matches. This CDR3 is built from 16 residues. The CDR3 DNA reads TGTGCCAGCAGGGGACAGGGGGCCTTTGGTGGAAACACCATATATTTT. Residues: CASRGQGAFGGNTIYF.

This clonotype was seen repeatedly, ten times or more. The rearrangement links TRBV12-3 or TRBV12-4 to TRBJ1-5; D gene ambiguous. Trimming shortened V by 6 bases and J by 5 bases, and 14 bases separated the two germline ends. The CDR3 loop spans 14 amino acids. The CDR3 here is CASSLTSGDQPQHF. As DNA, the CDR3 is TGTGCCAGCAGCCTCACCTCAGGAGATCAGCCCCAGCATTTT.

The chain couples TRBV20-1 to TRBJ1-2, with 9 bases matching TRBD1. Looked up from germline, CDR1 is DFQATT and CDR2 is SNEGSKA (reference sequence). This CDR3 is built from 14 residues. The J segment lost 3 bases and the V segment lost 2 bases, leaving 4 bases of the junction unmatched. For the CDR3, the DNA is TGCAGTGCTAGAACAGGGGGCGACCACTATGGCTACACCTTC. This translates into CSARTGGDHYGYTF.

This clonotype was recorded at least ten times. The chain links TRBV6-4 to TRBJ2-2; no firm D call. Germline-derived CDR1 and CDR2 are MRHNA and SNTAGT. The CDR3 runs 13 residues. V lost 0 bases and J lost 7, with 6 bases in between. This CDR3 reads CASSDSDRGELFF. The CDR3, as DNA: TGTGCCAGCAGTGACTCCGACCGCGGGGAGCTGTTTTTT.

This clonotype appeared many times. The chain couples TRBV10-1 to TRBJ2-5; D remains ambiguous. Trimming took 5 bases from V and 2 from J, leaving 9 bases between them. The CDR3 is 13 amino acids. CDR1 and CDR2 (germline): WNHNN, SYGVQD (reference sequence). Here the CDR3 reads CASSPSRQETQYF. DNA of the CDR3: TGCGCCAGCAGTCCATCGAGGCAAGAGACCCAGTACTTC.

This clonotype has a count of ten or more. The chain joins TRBV6-2 or TRBV6-3 to TRBJ1-6, with TRBD1 identical over 7 bases. The V segment lost 6 bases and the J segment 10 bases; nucleotides outside the gene matches: 12. Germline V gene lookup returns CDR1 MNHEY and CDR2 SVGEGT. This CDR3 has 15 residues. In nucleotides, the CDR3 is TGTGCCAGCAGCCGCGGACAGGCTGGAGGATCACCCCTCCACTTT. Amino acid sequence: CASSRGQAGGSPLHF.

This clonotype turned up a few times. This could be a read error, since a much larger clone is one nucleotide away. The rearrangement links TRBV5-1 to TRBJ2-3; D call uncertain. The CDR3 extends over 12 amino acids. Germline V gene lookup returns CDR1 SGHRS and CDR2 YFSETQ. V was shortened by 3 bases and J by 4 bases, with 6 bases between the two germline ends. The CDR3 DNA follows: TGCGCCAGCAGCTCCCCTGCAGATACGCAGTATTTT. Translation: CASSSPADTQYF.

The chain employs TRBV7-9 and TRBJ2-5; perhaps TRBD1 as D (6 bases). The CDR3 consists of 13 residues. V dropped 5 bases and J dropped 7 bases, with 14 bases sitting between them. Germline CDR1 is SEHNR and CDR2 is FQNEAQ (reference sequence). The DNA of the CDR3 is TGTGCCAGCAGCCCGGGACATCCGCGGACCCAGTACTTC. Protein: CASSPGHPRTQYF. The full variable domain, in which reference TRBV7-9 and TRBJ2-5 provide the parts outside the CDR3, is DTGVSQNPRHKITKRGQNVTFRCDPISEHNRLYWYRQTLGQGPEFLTYFQNEAQLEKSRLLSDRFSAERPKGSFSTLEIQRTEQGDSAMYLCASSPGHPRTQYFGPGTRLLVL.

This clonotype was counted between two and nine times. The chain joins TRBV5-1 to TRBJ1-1; D not certain. The CDR3 runs to 15 residues. From germline, CDR1 is SGHRS and CDR2 YFSETQ. With 4 bases removed from V and 1 base from J, the gap between germline ends came to 14 bases. CDR3 bases: TGCGCCAGCAGCCGATCCCTGTTGGGGAACACTGAAGCTTTCTTT. It specifies CASSRSLLGNTEAFF.

The sample holds a few counts of this clonotype. The CDR3 coding sequence is TGTGCCTACATGGACCGAACAGGGTCTGGAGAGCAGTACTTC. It translates to CAYMDRTGSGEQYF. This chain connects TRBV10-3 to TRBJ2-7; possibly TRBD1 for D (6 bases). V was clipped by 11 bases and J by 7 bases, with 24 bases between them. CDR3 length: 14 residues. The V gene's germline CDR1 is ENHRY and CDR2 SYGVKD.

Many counts were recorded for this clonotype. The gene calls are TRBV5-6 and TRBJ2-7; perhaps D is TRBD1 or TRBD2 (5 bases each). CDR3 length: 16 residues. V was trimmed by 4 bases and J by 0 bases, leaving 17 bases between them. CDR1 is SGHDT and CDR2 is YYEEEE in the germline V gene. In DNA form, the CDR3 reads TGTGCCAGCAGCCGGGGACCGCTACCCACCTCCTACGAGCAGTACTTC. Its protein product is CASSRGPLPTSYEQYF.

This clonotype has at least ten counts. The chain links TRBV19 to TRBJ2-2; TRBD1 matches at 7 bases. Germline V gives CDR1 LNHDA, CDR2 SQIVND (reference sequence). Trimming cost V 1 base and J 4 bases; bases outside gene matches: 3. The CDR3 spans 15 residues. CDR3 DNA sequence: TGTGCCAGTAGTATAGTAGGGGGCGGCACCGGGGAGCTGTTTTTT. Encoded protein: CASSIVGGGTGELFF.

This clonotype appeared many times. V usage is TRBV11-2 and J usage is TRBJ1-4; no clear D. The ends were cut back, 1 base at V and 0 bases at J, with 6 bases in the middle. The CDR3 has 15 amino acids. Germline V CDR1 and CDR2: SGHAT, FQNNGV. The CDR3 protein is CASSLGETTNEKLFF. CDR3 nucleotide sequence: TGTGCCAGCAGCTTAGGGGAGACAACTAATGAAAAACTGTTTTTT.

The CDR3 DNA sequence: TGTGCCAGCAGTCCCCGGACGGGTGACAATGGCTACACCTTC. It encodes CASSPRTGDNGYTF. V usage is TRBV7-9 and J usage is TRBJ1-2, with no clear D. Trimming took 6 bases from V and 6 from J, leaving 17 bases between them. The CDR3 runs to 14 residues. Germline-derived CDR1 and CDR2 are SEHNR and FQNEAQ (reference sequence). The complete variable domain, with remaining parts taken from reference TRBV7-9 and TRBJ1-2, reads DTGVSQNPRHKITKRGQNVTFRCDPISEHNRLYWYRQTLGQGPEFLTYFQNEAQLEKSRLLSDRFSAERPKGSFSTLEIQRTEQGDSAMYLCASSPRTGDNGYTFGSGTRLTVV.

Comment on this clonotype: A junction boundary mismatches the germline segment, possibly from a read error. The rearrangement links TRBV7-9 to TRBJ2-6; D might be TRBD2 (5 bases). Germline CDR1 is SEHNR and CDR2 is FQNEAQ (reference sequence). The CDR3 extends over 12 amino acids. The CDR3 here is CASSLDRRTEAF. In DNA, the CDR3 is TGTGCCAGCAGCTTGGATAGGCGGACTGAAGCTTTC.

J is TRBJ2-7 and V is TRBV20-1, with D perhaps matching TRBD1 (6 bases). The CDR3 is made up of 14 amino acids. Germline lookup yields CDR1 DFQATT and CDR2 SNEGSKA (reference sequence). The germline V and J ends were trimmed by 5 bases and 5 bases, with 19 bases remaining between them. In DNA form, the CDR3 reads TGCAGTGCTCACCTCTCAACCAGGGGTAACGAGCAGTACTTC. As protein: CSAHLSTRGNEQYF.

V is TRBV7-8 and J is TRBJ1-5, with 10 bases aligning to TRBD1. Germline values: CDR1 SGHVS, CDR2 FQNEAQ. The CDR3 runs to 17 residues. With 1 base clipped from V and 5 bases from J, the junction kept 8 bases outside the gene matches. Here the CDR3 DNA reads TGTGCCAGCAGCTTAGAGGGACAGGGGAGGCGAGATCAGCCCCAGCATTTT. Its protein is CASSLEGQGRRDQPQHF.

This clonotype was recorded once. The chain has TRBV29-1 and TRBJ1-2; the match to TRBD1 covers 8 bases. The CDR3 spans 14 residues. Germline V gene sequence: CDR1 SQVTM, CDR2 ANQGSEA. V shed 4 bases and J 5 bases; nucleotides not matched to a gene: 9. The CDR3 DNA reads TGCAGCGTTGGGCCTAGGACAGGGCATTATGGCTACACCTTC. As protein: CSVGPRTGHYGYTF.

This clonotype has a handful of counts. The chain carries TRBV7-9 and TRBJ1-6; 9 bases map to TRBD1. The CDR3 is 14 residues long. V gave up 5 bases and J gave up 10 bases; unmatched junction bases: 6. Per the germline V gene, CDR1 is SEHNR and CDR2 is FQNEAQ (reference sequence). CDR3 nucleotides: TGTGCCAGCAGCACAGGGGGCGGAGACTCACCCCTCCACTTT. As protein: CASSTGGGDSPLHF. The full variable domain, completed using reference TRBV7-9 and TRBJ1-6, is DTGVSQNPRHKITKRGQNVTFRCDPISEHNRLYWYRQTLGQGPEFLTYFQNEAQLEKSRLLSDRFSAERPKGSFSTLEIQRTEQGDSAMYLCASSTGGGDSPLHFGNGTRLTVT.

This clonotype was seen more than once but under ten times. The V call is TRBV4-2, the J call TRBJ2-7, with TRBD2 matching over 12 bases. Germline lookup yields CDR1 LGHNA and CDR2 YNFKEQ. The length of the CDR3 is 17 residues. The V gene end was trimmed by 0 bases and the J gene end by 3 bases; junction bases not matched to a gene: 6. CDR3 sequence (DNA): TGTGCCAGCAGCCAAGACCTGACTAGCGGGAGAGGCTACGAGCAGTACTTC. This encodes CASSQDLTSGRGYEQYF.

This clonotype has a count of ten or more. The genes are TRBV3-1 and TRBJ2-5, with 8 bases lining up with TRBD1. After removal of 0 bases from V and 5 bases from J, the junction contained 5 bases not matched to a gene. The CDR3 is 15 amino acids. The V gene's germline CDR1 is LGHDT and CDR2 YNNKEL (reference sequence). The DNA for the CDR3 is TGTGCCAGCAGCCAAGAGGACAGGGTTGTGGAGACCCAGTACTTC. Translating it yields CASSQEDRVVETQYF.

CDR3 amino acids: CASSVEGVGYGYTF. The CDR3 DNA follows: TGTGCCAGCAGTGTCGAAGGGGTCGGCTATGGCTACACCTTC. V usage is TRBV2 and J usage is TRBJ1-2; TRBD1 is a possible D gene (5 bases). Germline values: CDR1 SNHLY, CDR2 FYNNEI. The CDR3 is 14 amino acids. The V end lost 4 bases, the J end lost 4 bases, and 13 bases lay between the germline ends.